This TCR beta chain was identified in a study of blood T cell repertoires in COVID-19. Study-wide background: Collection of acute and convalescent COVID-19 samples took place in the United States, Italy and Spain.

Clones were read by immunoSEQ multiplex PCR, and TCRdb kept only the in-frame ones, dropping some. The sample yields approximately 84,000 clones, roughly 79% seen once. V was pared by 0 bases and J by 7 bases, with 15 bases between. This CDR3 contains 16 residues. Germline-derived CDR1 and CDR2 are LNHDA and SQIVND (reference sequence). The receptor's source is a human donor in a cohort sampled during active COVID-19. Source material: peripheral blood. The V gene is TRBV19, the J gene TRBJ1-4; a possible D gene is TRBD1 (5 bases). This CDR3 is CASSIDLQGIREKLFF. The CDR3 bases are TGTGCCAGTAGTATAGATCTCCAGGGTATCCGTGAAAAACTGTTTTTT.